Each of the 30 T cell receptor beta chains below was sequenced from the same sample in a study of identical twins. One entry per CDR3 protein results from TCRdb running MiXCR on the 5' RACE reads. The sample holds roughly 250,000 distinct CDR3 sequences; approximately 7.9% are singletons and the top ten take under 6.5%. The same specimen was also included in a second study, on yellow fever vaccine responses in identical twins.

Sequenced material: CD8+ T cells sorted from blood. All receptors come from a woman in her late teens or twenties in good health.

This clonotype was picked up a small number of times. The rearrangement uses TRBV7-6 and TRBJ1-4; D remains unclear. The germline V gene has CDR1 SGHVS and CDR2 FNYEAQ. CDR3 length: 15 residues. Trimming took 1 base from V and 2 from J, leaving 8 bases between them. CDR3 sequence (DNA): TGTGCCAGCAGCTTAGGCCGGCGGACTAATGAAAAACTGTTTTTT. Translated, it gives CASSLGRRTNEKLFF.

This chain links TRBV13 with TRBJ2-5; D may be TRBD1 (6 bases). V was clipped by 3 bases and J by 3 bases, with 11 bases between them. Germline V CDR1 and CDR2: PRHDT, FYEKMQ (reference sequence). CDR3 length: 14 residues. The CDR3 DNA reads TGTGCCAGCAGCTTGGCAGGGGCTAAAGAGACCCAGTACTTC. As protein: CASSLAGAKETQYF.

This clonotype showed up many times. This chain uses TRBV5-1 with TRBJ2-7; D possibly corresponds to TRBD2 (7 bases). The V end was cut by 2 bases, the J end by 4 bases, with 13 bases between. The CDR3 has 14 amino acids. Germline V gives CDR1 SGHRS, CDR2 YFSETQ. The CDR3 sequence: CASSLNGGLYEQYV. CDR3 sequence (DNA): TGCGCCAGCAGCTTAAACGGGGGGCTTTACGAGCAGTACGTC.

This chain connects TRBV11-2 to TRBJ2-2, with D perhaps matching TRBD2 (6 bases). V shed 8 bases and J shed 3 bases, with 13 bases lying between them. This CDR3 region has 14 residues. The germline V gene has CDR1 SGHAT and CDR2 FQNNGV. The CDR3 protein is CASGGGVYTGELFF. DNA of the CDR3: TGTGCCAGCGGCGGAGGGGTCTACACCGGGGAGCTGTTTTTT.

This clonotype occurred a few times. The CDR3 DNA is TGTGCCAGCAGCCAAGAAGGGAGCGGGACAGCTCAGCCCCAGCATTTT. It encodes CASSQEGSGTAQPQHF. This chain uses TRBV3-1 with TRBJ1-5; 7 nucleotides agree with TRBD1. V lost 0 bases to trimming and J lost 6 bases; unmatched junction nucleotides: 8. This CDR3 region has 16 residues. Germline lookup yields CDR1 LGHDT and CDR2 YNNKEL (reference sequence). Full variable domain (rest looked up from reference TRBV3-1 and TRBJ1-5): DTAVSQTPKYLVTQMGNDKSIKCEQNLGHDTMYWYKQDSKKFLKIMFSYNNKELIINETVPNRFSPKSPDKAHLNLHINSLELGDSAVYFCASSQEGSGTAQPQHFGDGTRLSIL.

The CDR3, as DNA: TGTGCCAGCAACGAAGGGGTTGCGGGAGCCGGGGAGCTGTTTTTT. Amino acids: CASNEGVAGAGELFF. This chain uses TRBV7-8 with TRBJ2-2; 7 nucleotides match TRBD2. Germline V gives CDR1 SGHVS, CDR2 FQNEAQ. V trimming: 7 bases; J trimming: 6 bases; junction bases outside the gene matches: 11. The CDR3 length is 15 residues. Filled out from reference TRBV7-8 and TRBJ2-2, the complete variable domain reads GAGVSQSPRYKVAKRGQDVALRCDPISGHVSLFWYQQALGQGPEFLTYFQNEAQLDKSGLPSDRFFAERPEGSVSTLKIQRTQQEDSAVYLCASNEGVAGAGELFFGEGSRLTVL.

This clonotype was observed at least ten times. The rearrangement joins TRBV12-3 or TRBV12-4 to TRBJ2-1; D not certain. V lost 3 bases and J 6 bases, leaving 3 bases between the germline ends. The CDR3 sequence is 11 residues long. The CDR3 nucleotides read TGTGCCAGCAGTTTTAGCAATGAGCAGTTCTTC. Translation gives CASSFSNEQFF.

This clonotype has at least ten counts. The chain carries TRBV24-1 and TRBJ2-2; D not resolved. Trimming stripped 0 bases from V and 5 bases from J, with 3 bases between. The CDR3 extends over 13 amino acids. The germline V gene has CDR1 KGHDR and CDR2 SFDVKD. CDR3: CATSDLPTGELFF. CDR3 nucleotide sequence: TGTGCCACCAGTGATTTGCCGACCGGGGAGCTGTTTTTT.

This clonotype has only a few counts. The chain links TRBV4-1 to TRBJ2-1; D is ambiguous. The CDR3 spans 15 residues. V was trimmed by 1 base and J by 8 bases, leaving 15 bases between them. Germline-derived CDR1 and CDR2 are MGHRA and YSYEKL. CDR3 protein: CASSQGGPARDEQFF. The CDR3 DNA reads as TGCGCCAGCAGCCAAGGTGGACCAGCTCGGGATGAGCAGTTCTTC.

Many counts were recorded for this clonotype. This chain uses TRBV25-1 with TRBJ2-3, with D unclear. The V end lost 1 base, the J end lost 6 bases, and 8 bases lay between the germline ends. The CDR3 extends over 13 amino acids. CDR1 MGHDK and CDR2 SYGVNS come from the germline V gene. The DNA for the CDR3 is TGTGCCAGCAGTGAATCTGGTCTGGATACGCAGTATTTT. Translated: CASSESGLDTQYF. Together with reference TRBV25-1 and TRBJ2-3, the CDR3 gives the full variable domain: EADIYQTPRYLVIGTGKKITLECSQTMGHDKMYWYQQDPGMELHLIHYSYGVNSTEKGDLSSESTVSRIRTEHFPLTLESARPSHTSQYLCASSESGLDTQYFGPGTRLTVL.

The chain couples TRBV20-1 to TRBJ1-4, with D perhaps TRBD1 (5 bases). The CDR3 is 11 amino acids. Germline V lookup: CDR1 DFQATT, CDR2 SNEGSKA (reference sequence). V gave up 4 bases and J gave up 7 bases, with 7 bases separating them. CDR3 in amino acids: CSAKDSEKLFF. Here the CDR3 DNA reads TGCAGTGCTAAAGACAGTGAAAAACTGTTTTTT.

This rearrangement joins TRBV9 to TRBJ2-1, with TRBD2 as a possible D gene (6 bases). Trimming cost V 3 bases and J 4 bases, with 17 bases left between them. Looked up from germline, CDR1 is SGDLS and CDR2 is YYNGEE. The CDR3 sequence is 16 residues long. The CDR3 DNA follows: TGTGCCAGCAGCGACCCCCGGGACCGGGGGTACAATGAGCAGTTCTTC. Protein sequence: CASSDPRDRGYNEQFF.

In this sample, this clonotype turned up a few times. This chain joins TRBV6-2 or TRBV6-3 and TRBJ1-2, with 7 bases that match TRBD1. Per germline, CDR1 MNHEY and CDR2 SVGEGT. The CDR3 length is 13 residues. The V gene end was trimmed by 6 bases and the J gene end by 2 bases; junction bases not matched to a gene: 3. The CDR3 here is CASRPGQNYGYTF. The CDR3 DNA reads TGTGCCAGCAGGCCGGGACAGAACTATGGCTACACCTTC.

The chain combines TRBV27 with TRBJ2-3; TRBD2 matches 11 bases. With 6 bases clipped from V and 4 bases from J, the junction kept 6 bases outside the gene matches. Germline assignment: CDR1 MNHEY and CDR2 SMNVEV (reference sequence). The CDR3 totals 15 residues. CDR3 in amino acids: CASRGSGRASDTQYF. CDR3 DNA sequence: TGTGCCAGCAGGGGTAGCGGGAGGGCTTCAGATACGCAGTATTTT.

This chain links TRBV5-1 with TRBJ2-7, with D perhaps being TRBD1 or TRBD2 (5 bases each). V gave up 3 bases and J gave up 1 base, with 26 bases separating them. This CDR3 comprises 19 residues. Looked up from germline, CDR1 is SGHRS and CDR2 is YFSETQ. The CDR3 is CASSSRERSRGRKSYEQYF. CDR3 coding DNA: TGCGCCAGCAGCTCTAGGGAGCGGTCCCGGGGACGAAAGTCCTACGAGCAGTACTTC. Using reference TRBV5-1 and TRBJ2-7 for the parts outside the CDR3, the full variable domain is KAGVTQTPRYLIKTRGQQVTLSCSPISGHRSVSWYQQTPGQGLQFLFEYFSETQRNKGNFPGRFSGRQFSNSRSEMNVSTLELGDSALYLCASSSRERSRGRKSYEQYFGPGTRLTVT.

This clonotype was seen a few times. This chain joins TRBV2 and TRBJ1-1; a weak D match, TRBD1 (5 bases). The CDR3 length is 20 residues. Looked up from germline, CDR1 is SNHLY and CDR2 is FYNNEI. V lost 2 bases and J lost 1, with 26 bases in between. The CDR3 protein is CASSERSRVGRLARNTEAFF. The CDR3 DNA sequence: TGTGCCAGCAGTGAAAGGTCCAGGGTGGGAAGGCTAGCGAGGAACACTGAAGCTTTCTTT.

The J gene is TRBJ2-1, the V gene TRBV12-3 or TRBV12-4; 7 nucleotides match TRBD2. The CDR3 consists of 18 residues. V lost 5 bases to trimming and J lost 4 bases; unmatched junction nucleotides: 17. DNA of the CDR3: TGTGCCAGCAGTAACCCGGGACTACCCAGTACCCCGTACAATGAGCAGTTCTTC. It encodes CASSNPGLPSTPYNEQFF.

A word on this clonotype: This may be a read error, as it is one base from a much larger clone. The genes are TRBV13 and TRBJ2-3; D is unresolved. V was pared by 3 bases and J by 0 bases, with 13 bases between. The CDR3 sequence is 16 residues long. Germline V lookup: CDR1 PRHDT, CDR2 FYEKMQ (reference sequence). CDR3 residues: CASSFRVTTSTDTQYF. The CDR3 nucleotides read TGTGCCAGCAGCTTCCGGGTTACCACTAGCACAGATACGCAGTATTTT.

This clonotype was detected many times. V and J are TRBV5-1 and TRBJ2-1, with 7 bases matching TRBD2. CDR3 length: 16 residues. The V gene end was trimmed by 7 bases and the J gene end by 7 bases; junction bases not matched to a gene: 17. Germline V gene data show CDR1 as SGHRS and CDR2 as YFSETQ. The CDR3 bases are TGCGCCAGCCAACTAAGCGGGGATCCTCGGGGTAATGAGCAGTTCTTC. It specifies CASQLSGDPRGNEQFF.

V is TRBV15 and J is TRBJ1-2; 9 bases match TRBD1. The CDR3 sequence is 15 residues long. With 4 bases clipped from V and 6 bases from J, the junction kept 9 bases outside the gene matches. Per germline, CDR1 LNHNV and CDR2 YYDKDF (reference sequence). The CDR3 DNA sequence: TGTGCCACCAGCAAAGGACAGGGGAACTGGGATGGCTACACCTTC. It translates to CATSKGQGNWDGYTF.

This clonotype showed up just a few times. The CDR3 spells CASEGAVKNGETQYF. Here the CDR3 DNA reads TGTGCCAGCGAAGGGGCGGTGAAAAACGGAGAGACCCAGTACTTC. The chain combines TRBV7-8 with TRBJ2-5; tentative D call: TRBD1 (5 bases). Trimming shortened V by 8 bases and J by 4 bases, and 20 bases separated the two germline ends. Germline CDR1 is SGHVS and CDR2 is FQNEAQ. This CDR3 spans 15 amino acids.

The CDR3 sequence is CASGSPLAGEYEQYF. The DNA of the CDR3 is TGTGCTAGTGGTTCTCCACTAGCGGGGGAGTACGAGCAGTACTTC. This chain connects TRBV12-5 to TRBJ2-7; 11 positions agree with TRBD2. V gave up 4 bases and J gave up 4 bases; unmatched junction bases: 6. Germline lookup yields CDR1 LGHNT and CDR2 FRNRAP. The CDR3 consists of 15 residues.

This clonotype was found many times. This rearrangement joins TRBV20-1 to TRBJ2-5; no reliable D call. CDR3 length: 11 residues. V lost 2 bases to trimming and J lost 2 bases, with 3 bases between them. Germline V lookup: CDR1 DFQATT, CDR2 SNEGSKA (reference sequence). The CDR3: CSARQQETQYF. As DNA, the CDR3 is TGCAGTGCTAGACAGCAAGAGACCCAGTACTTC.

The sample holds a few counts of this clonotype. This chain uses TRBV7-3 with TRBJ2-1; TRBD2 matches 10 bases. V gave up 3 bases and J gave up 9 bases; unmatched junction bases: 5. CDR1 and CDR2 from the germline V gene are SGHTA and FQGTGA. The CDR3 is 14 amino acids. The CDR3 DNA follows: TGTGCCAGCAGCTTTAGCGGGGGGTACGGTGAGCAGTTCTTC. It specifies CASSFSGGYGEQFF.

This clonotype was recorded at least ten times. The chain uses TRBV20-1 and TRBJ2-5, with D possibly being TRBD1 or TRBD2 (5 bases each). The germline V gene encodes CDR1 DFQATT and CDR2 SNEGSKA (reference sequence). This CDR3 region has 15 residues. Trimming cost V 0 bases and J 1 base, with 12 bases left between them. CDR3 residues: CSARDQGAIQETQYF. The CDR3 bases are TGCAGTGCTAGAGATCAGGGAGCGATCCAAGAGACCCAGTACTTC.

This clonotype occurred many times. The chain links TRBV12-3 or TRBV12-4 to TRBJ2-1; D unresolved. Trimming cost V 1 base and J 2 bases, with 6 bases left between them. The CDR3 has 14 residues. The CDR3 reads CASSLDAPYNEQFF. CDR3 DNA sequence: TGTGCCAGCAGTTTAGACGCCCCCTACAATGAGCAGTTCTTC.

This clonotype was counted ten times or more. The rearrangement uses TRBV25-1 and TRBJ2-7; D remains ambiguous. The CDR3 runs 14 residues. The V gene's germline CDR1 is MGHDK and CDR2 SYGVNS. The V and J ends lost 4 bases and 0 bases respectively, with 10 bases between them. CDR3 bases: TGTGCCAGCAGTGTAGACGGGTACTCCTACGAGCAGTACTTC. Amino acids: CASSVDGYSYEQYF.

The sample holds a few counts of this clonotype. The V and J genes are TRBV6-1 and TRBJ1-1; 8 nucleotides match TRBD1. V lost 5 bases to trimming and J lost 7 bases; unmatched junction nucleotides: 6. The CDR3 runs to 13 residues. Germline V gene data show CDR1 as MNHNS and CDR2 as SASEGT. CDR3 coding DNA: TGTGCCAGCAGTCCGGACAGGGTAATTGAAGCTTTCTTT. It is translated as CASSPDRVIEAFF.

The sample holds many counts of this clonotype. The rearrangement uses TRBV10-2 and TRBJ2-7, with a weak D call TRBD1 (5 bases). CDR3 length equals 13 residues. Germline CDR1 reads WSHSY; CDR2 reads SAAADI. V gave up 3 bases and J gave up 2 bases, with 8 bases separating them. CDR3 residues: CASSDGQAYEQYV. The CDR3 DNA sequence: TGCGCCAGCAGTGACGGACAAGCCTACGAGCAGTACGTC.

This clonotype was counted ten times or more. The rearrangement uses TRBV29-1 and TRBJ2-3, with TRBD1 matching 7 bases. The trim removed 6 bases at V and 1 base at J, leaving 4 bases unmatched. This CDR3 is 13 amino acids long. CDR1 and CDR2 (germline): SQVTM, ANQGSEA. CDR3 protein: CSVGGSGTDTQYF. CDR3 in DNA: TGCAGCGTAGGGGGCTCTGGCACAGATACGCAGTATTTT.